Below, 3 T cell receptor beta chains from the same sample are listed, as sequenced in a study of shared clonotypes between healthy human individuals. This table comes from immunoSEQ multiplex PCR, and its TCRdb copy is limited to in-frame clones, with some not included. Of under 2.5 million clones in the sample, 85% to 95% are singletons; the top ten hold more than 0.35%. The specimen was naive CD4+ T cells from PBMCs. Sample subset: CD45RA+ positively selected. These receptors all come from a man aged 18 to 35 in good health. Some clones in this sample may be carry-over from other donors' samples.

A single count supports this clone. The V and J genes are TRBV7-2 and TRBJ2-1; 10 bases are a match to TRBD2. The CDR3 extends over 17 amino acids. CDR1 is SGHTA and CDR2 is FQGNSA in the germline V gene. Trimming at V came to 1 base and at J to 12 bases, leaving 15 bases not matched to a gene. CDR3 residues: CASSLDLLAGSPGGQFF. CDR3 DNA: TGTGCCAGCAGCTTAGACTTACTAGCGGGGAGCCCGGGGGGGCAGTTCTTC.

The rearrangement links TRBV10-3 to TRBJ2-7, with 9 bases fitting TRBD2. CDR1 is ENHRY and CDR2 is SYGVKD in the germline V gene. V lost 5 bases to trimming and J lost 2 bases; unmatched junction nucleotides: 10. The CDR3 loop spans 16 amino acids. The CDR3 nucleotides read TGTGCCATCAGTCCCCGAGGGGTAGCGGGAGCCTACGAGCAGTACTTC. This translates into CAISPRGVAGAYEQYF.

The chain is built from TRBV28 and TRBJ1-2, with TRBD1 matching 8 bases. Germline V CDR1 and CDR2: MDHEN, SYDVKM. This CDR3 spans 14 amino acids. The V and J ends lost 5 bases and 5 bases, in that order; junction bases with no gene match: 7. CDR3 DNA: TGTGCCAGCAGTCTGGGACAGGAAATGTATGGCTACACCTTC. Translation gives CASSLGQEMYGYTF.